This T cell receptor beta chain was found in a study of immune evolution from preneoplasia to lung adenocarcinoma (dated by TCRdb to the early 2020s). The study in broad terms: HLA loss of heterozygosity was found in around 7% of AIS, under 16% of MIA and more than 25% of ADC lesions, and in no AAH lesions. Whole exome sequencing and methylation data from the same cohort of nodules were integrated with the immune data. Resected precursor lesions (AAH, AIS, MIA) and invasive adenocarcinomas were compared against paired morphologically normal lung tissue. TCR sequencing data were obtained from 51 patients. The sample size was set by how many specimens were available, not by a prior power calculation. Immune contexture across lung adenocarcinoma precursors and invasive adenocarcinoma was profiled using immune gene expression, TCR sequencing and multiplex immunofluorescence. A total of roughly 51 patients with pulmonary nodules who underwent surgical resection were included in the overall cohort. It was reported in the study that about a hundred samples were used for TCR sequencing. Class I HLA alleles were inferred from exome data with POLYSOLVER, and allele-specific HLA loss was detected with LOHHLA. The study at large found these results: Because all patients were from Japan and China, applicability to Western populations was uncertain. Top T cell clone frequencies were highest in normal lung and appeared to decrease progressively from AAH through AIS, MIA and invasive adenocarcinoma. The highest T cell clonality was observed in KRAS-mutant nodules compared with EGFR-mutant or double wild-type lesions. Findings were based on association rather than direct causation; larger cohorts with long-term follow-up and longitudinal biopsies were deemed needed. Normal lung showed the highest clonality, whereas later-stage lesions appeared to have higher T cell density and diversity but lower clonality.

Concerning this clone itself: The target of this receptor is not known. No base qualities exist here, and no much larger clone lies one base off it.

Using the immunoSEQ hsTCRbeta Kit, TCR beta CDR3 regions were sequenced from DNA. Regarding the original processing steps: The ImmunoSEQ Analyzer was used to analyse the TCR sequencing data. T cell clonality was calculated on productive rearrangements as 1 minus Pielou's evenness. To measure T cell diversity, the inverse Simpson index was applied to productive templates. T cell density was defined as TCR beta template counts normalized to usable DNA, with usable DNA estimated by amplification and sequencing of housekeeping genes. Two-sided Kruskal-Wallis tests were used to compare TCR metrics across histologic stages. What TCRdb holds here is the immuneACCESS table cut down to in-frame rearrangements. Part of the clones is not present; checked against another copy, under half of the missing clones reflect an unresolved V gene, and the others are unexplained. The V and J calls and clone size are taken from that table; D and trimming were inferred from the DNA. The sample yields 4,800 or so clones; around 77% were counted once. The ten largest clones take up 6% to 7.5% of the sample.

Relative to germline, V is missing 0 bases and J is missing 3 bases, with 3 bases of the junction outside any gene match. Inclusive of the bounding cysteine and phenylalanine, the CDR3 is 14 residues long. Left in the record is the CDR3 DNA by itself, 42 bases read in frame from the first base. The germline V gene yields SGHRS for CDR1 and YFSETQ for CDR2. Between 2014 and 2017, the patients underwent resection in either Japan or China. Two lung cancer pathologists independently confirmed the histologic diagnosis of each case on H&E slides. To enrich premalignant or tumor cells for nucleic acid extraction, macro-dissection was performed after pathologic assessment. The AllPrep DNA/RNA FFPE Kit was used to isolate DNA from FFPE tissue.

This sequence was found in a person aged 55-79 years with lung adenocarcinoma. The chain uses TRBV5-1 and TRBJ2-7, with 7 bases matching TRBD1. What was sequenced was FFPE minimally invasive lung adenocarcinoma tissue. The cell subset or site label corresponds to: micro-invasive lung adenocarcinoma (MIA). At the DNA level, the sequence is TGCGCCAGCAGCTTGGAAGGGGGCGGCTACGAGCAGTACTTC. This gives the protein CASSLEGGGYEQYF.